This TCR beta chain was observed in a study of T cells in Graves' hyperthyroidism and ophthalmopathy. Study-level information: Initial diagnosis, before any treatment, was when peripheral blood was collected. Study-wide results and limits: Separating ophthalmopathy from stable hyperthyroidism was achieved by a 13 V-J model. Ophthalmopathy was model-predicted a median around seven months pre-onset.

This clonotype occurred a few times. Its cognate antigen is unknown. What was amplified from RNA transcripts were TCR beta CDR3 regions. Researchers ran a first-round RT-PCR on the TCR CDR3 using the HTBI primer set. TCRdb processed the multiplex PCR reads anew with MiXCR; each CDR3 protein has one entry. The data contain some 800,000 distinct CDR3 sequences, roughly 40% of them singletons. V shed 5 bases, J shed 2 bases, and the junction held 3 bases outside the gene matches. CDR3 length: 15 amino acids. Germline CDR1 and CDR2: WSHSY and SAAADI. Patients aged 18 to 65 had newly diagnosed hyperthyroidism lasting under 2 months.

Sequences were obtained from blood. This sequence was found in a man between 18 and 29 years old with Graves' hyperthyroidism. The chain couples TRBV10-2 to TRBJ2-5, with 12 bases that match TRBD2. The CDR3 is CASSKLAGGQETQYF. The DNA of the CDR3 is TGCGCCAGCAGTAAACTAGCGGGGGGACAAGAGACCCAGTACTTC.